The clone carrying this TCR beta chain was seen once. Antigen: not known. The PCR was carried out with 60 Vbeta primers and 13 Jbeta primers. Measured with immunoSEQ multiplex PCR; TCRdb has only the in-frame clones, and not every one. The repertoire consists of 120,000 to 150,000 clones, with around 77% occurring once and the leading ten covering 4.9%. This specimen belongs to a study of cytomegalovirus exposure and HLA in healthy donors. Findings and limits, study-wide: About 87% or about 30% of the time was how often most TCR beta V segments were productive, according to an earlier analysis. Per a later analysis, HLA-associated TCR beta chains showed more clonal expansion than other, equally common TCR beta chains.

V gave up 4 bases and J gave up 6 bases, with 10 bases separating them. The CDR3 is 13 amino acids. Germline V gene sequence: CDR1 LNHDA, CDR2 SQIVND (reference sequence). The sequence derives from a woman aged 50 to 65 in good health and CMV-seronegative. Specimen: PBMCs. The V call is TRBV19, the J call TRBJ1-5, with D uncertain. CDR3 bases: TGTGCCAGTAGTACTCAATCAGGTCAGCCCCAGCATTTT. It specifies CASSTQSGQPQHF.